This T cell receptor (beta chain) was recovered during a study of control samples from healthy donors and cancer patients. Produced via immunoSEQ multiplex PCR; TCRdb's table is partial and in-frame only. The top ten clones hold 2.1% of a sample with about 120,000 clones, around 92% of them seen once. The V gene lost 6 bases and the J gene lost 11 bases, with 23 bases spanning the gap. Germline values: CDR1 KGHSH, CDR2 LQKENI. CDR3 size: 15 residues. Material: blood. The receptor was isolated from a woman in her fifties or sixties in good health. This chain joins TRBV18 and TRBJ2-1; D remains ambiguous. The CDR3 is CASSPPSEANIKQFF. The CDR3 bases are TGTGCCAGCTCCCCTCCTAGTGAAGCTAACATTAAGCAGTTCTTC.